The T cell receptor (beta chain) described here comes from a study of TIL therapy for anti-PD-1-resistant metastatic lung cancer (dated by TCRdb to the early 2020s). For the study in its entirety: Tumors were harvested before any PD-1/PD-L1 blockade; patients then received nivolumab, and those progressing received lymphodepletion, expanded TIL infusion and IL-2. A median age of around 58 years (range about 38-80) and a median tumor PD-L1 proportion score of 6% were recorded among enrolled patients. Across the cohort, whole-exome sequencing showed a median non-synonymous tumor mutation burden of around 1.4 mutations per megabase. Tumor and peripheral blood T cell receptor beta sequencing was used to track clonotypes across tumor, expanded TIL product and serial blood samples. Most of the cohort had lung adenocarcinoma, including four EGFR-mutant tumors and two ALK-rearranged tumors, and half of the patients were either current or former smokers. Overall study results and their limits: The cohort was highly selected, including more treatment-naive, never-smoker and oncogene-addicted patients than is typical, which limits generalizability. The baseline peripheral repertoire was partially replaced by infused TIL clonotypes, which then decayed over months, and persistence showed no apparent association with response. The study protocol defined all tumor marker inferences as exploratory.

This specimen's time point label, interpreted: pre-treatment sample, taken before nivolumab and TIL therapy. Adults with stage 4 NSCLC were enrolled from October 2017 to early 2020 in a dual-center phase I trial. Samples were obtained from a single-arm, open-label phase I trial in which tumor-infiltrating lymphocyte therapy with nivolumab was evaluated in advanced non-small cell lung cancer. Mononuclear cells from blood collected in EDTA tubes were isolated on a Ficoll gradient and snap-frozen as pellets, and DNA was then extracted using a Qiagen mini-prep kit. TCR beta CDR3 regions were amplified from genomic DNA by bias-controlled multiplex PCR with the immunoSEQ v3 hsTCRB kit. TCR libraries were sequenced on an Illumina NextSeq 500 to approximately 2 million read pairs for survey level or roughly 4.5-6 million for deep level. The published analysis was carried out like this. Clonality was reported by immunoSEQ Analyzer software, which also assigned V, D and J genes and filtered out non-productive sequences. To compare repertoires between infused TIL and blood, productive Simpson clonality was used along with the Morisita overlap index of productive TRB rearrangements. Absolute clonotype counts in blood were estimated by multiplying the lymphocyte count by the CD3+ fraction and by the productive frequency of the clone. What TCRdb holds here is the immuneACCESS table cut down to in-frame rearrangements. Part of the clones is not present; checked against another copy, under half of the missing clones reflect an unresolved V gene, and the others are unexplained. Clone size and V and J calls were adopted from that table, with D and trimming inferred from the DNA. The sample has just under 60,000 clones on record, more than 60% of them singletons. The biggest ten clones account for 1.5% to 2% of the sample.

For this clone: Its antigen is not yet known. No much larger clonotype is one base removed from it; base qualities were not supplied.

V is pruned by 4 bases and J by 3 bases, leaving 3 bases of the junction without a gene match. CDR1 and CDR2 were assigned from the germline V gene (reference sequence) as SGHNT and YYREEE. Its CDR3 holds 14 amino acids, cysteine through phenylalanine. Only the CDR3 part of the read is kept: 42 bases, read in frame from the first base. This chain is built from TRBV5-4 and TRBJ2-5; TRBD2 matches 10 bases in the middle. This sequence was found in a person aged 25 to 80 with non-small cell lung cancer. The sequences come from blood, collected at baseline. The CDR3 reads as follows: CASSLAGAEETQYF. The DNA sequence is TGTGCCAGCAGCCTAGCGGGGGCGGAAGAGACCCAGTACTTC.